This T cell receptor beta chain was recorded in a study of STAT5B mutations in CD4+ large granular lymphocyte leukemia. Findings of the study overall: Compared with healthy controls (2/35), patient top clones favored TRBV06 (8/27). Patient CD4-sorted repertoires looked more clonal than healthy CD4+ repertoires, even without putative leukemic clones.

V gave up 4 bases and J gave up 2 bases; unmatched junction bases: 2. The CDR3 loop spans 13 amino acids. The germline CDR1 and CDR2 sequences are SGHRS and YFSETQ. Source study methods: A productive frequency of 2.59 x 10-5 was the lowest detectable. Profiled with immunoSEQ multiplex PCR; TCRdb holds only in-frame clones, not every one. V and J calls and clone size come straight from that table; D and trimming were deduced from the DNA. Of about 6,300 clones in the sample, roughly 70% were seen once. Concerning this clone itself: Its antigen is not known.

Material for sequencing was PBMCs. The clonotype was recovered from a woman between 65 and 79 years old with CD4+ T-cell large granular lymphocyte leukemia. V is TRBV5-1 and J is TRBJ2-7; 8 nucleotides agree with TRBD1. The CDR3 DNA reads TGCGCCAGCAGCCGGGACAGGACCTACGAGCAGTACTTC. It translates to CASSRDRTYEQYF.